The 6 T cell receptor beta chains below were found in one sample sequenced in a study of neurological immune-mediated disorders. In TCRdb, the 5' RACE reads were re-called with MiXCR into one record per CDR3 protein. The sample includes about 120,000 distinct CDR3 sequences, roughly 3.2% of them seen just once. The specimen was PBMCs. These TCRs come from a young woman with multiple sclerosis.

This clonotype showed up many times. This sequence joins TRBV7-9 and TRBJ2-1; TRBD2 matches 10 bases. The germline gives CDR1 SEHNR, CDR2 FQNEAQ (reference sequence). This CDR3 is built from 15 residues. The junction had 5 bases not matched to a gene; V was cut back by 1 base and J by 8 bases. The CDR3 loop is CASSLVAGGWHEQFF. CDR3 nucleotides: TGTGCCAGCAGCTTAGTAGCGGGGGGATGGCATGAGCAGTTCTTC.

This clonotype was counted at least ten times. The chain is built from TRBV20-1 and TRBJ1-1, with D unclear. From germline, CDR1 is DFQATT and CDR2 SNEGSKA (reference sequence). Between the trimmed V and J ends, which lost 0 bases and 3 bases, there was a span of 11 bases. The length of the CDR3 is 14 residues. DNA of the CDR3: TGCAGTGCTAGAGAGGGCGCCTCGGACACTGAAGCTTTCTTT. Amino acids: CSAREGASDTEAFF.

This clonotype was detected ten times or more. The CDR3 DNA reads TGCAGTGCTAGACCGACAGCCTATGGCTACACCTTC. Amino acids: CSARPTAYGYTF. The chain combines TRBV20-1 with TRBJ1-2, with a weak D call TRBD1 (5 bases). Trimming left V 2 bases short and J 4 bases short, with 8 bases between. Germline assignment: CDR1 DFQATT and CDR2 SNEGSKA (reference sequence). The CDR3 sequence is 12 residues long.

This clonotype was detected ten times or more. This chain joins TRBV6-6 and TRBJ2-5, with 7 bases lining up with TRBD2. The V and J ends lost 2 bases and 6 bases, in that order; junction bases with no gene match: 12. Looked up from germline, CDR1 is MNHNY and CDR2 is SVGAGI (reference sequence). CDR3 length equals 16 residues. The CDR3, as DNA: TGTGCCAGCAGTTACGCGGCCAGGACTAGTATTAAGACCCAGTACTTC. Amino acids: CASSYAARTSIKTQYF.

This clonotype appeared many times. The DNA of the CDR3 is TGTGCCAGCAGCCAAGATTGGACTACCCCCTACGAGCAGTACTTC. As protein: CASSQDWTTPYEQYF. The chain employs TRBV3-1 and TRBJ2-7; D possibly corresponds to TRBD2 (6 bases). The CDR3 runs 15 residues. The germline CDR1 and CDR2 sequences are LGHDT and YNNKEL (reference sequence). Trimming left V 0 bases short and J 2 bases short, with 11 bases between.

This chain links TRBV20-1 with TRBJ2-7; D unclear. The CDR3 length is 12 residues. Germline V gene sequence: CDR1 DFQATT, CDR2 SNEGSKA (reference sequence). Trimming took off 6 bases at V and 5 bases at J, with 14 bases between the two ends. The CDR3 protein is CSASGPENEQYF. Written as DNA, the CDR3 is TGCAGTGCATCAGGCCCCGAGAACGAGCAGTACTTC.